This T cell receptor (beta chain) was recorded in a study of tumor-infiltrating lymphocytes in primary liver carcinoma. From around 20-30 mg of unsorted bulk tissue, DNA and RNA were co-extracted together. Synthesis of TCR beta cDNA was carried out from 500 ng total RNA with a constant-region primer. The TCR beta library was amplified through three nested multiplex PCR rounds in a modified ARM-PCR procedure. Use of TRBV1-TRBV30 forward primers with a C-beta reverse primer characterized the first two PCR rounds, which lasted roughly 11 cycles each. A single record per CDR3 protein comes from TCRdb applying MiXCR to the multiplex PCR reads. The sample holds roughly 80,000 distinct CDR3 sequences; roughly 69% are singletons and the top ten take 26%. Details on this clonotype: Its ends do not fully match the called genes, so a read error is possible.

From germline, CDR1 is MDHEN and CDR2 SYDVKM. The CDR3 is made up of 13 amino acids. The sequenced material came from tumor-adjacent normal liver tissue. The gene calls are TRBV28 and TRBJ1-1; 7 nucleotides line up with TRBD1. The TCR originated in a man aged 35-49 years with primary liver carcinoma and hepatitis B virus infection. The CDR3 DNA reads as TGTACCAGCAGTTTCGACAGGGTCACTGAAGCTTTCTTT. It yields the protein CTSSFDRVTEAFF. Combining the CDR3 with reference TRBV28 and TRBJ1-1 gives the whole variable domain DVKVTQSSRYLVKRTGEKVFLECVQDMDHENMFWYRQDPGLGLRLIYFSYDVKMKEKGDIPEGYSVSREKKERFSLILESASTNQTSMYLCTSSFDRVTEAFFGQGTRLTVV.